The entry below describes one T cell receptor (beta chain). Per the study methods: Counts of nucleated cells, estimated from reference gene primer amplification, were obtained. Sequencing was performed with immunoSEQ multiplex PCR; in TCRdb, only in-frame clones are kept and a portion is missing. That table furnishes V, J and clone size, whereas the DNA furnished D and trimming. The data contain under 400,000 clones, more than 70% of them singletons. Those enrolled in Seattle joined during active infection and were followed longitudinally afterward. This sample stems from a study of blood T cell repertoires in COVID-19. Study information: From T cells, B-cell-depleted T cells, or PBMCs came the material, which was cDNA or gDNA.

Germline values: CDR1 KGHSH, CDR2 LQKENI. V lost 3 bases and J lost 1, with 6 bases in between. The CDR3 is made up of 13 amino acids. The origin of this receptor is a woman aged 60-70 years with COVID-19, enrolled during active disease. The source material was peripheral blood. The V gene is TRBV18, the J gene TRBJ1-2; D is uncertain. CDR3 residues: CASSPAGNYGYTF. Here the CDR3 DNA reads TGTGCCAGCTCACCGGCGGGTAACTATGGCTACACCTTC.